These 10 T cell receptor beta chains were sequenced from one sample in a study of read filtering for tumor transcriptome and immune sequencing. From approximately 400 ng of RNA, a library with molecular barcoded alpha/delta and beta/gamma adaptors was made. TCRdb redid the calling of the reads with MiXCR, one entry per CDR3 protein. The repertoire holds 30,000 to 40,000 distinct CDR3 sequences, with 14% as singletons. The sequencing input was a population of CD138-negative cells sorted from bone marrow. The receptors here all came from a donor aged 40 or older with multiple myeloma.

The sample holds many counts of this clonotype. V and J are TRBV7-2 and TRBJ2-3; D unresolved. This CDR3 comprises 15 residues. V was trimmed by 7 bases and J by 1 base, leaving 15 bases between them. Germline V gene lookup returns CDR1 SGHTA and CDR2 FQGNSA. This CDR3 is CASTFGIERTDTQYF. In nucleotides, the CDR3 is TGTGCCAGCACCTTCGGTATCGAGCGCACAGATACGCAGTATTTT.

This clonotype was observed many times. This chain links TRBV29-1 with TRBJ1-1, with D unclear. Trimming stripped 3 bases from V and 11 bases from J, with 19 bases between. CDR3 length: 13 residues. Germline CDR1 and CDR2: SQVTM and ANQGSEA. The CDR3 nucleotides are TGCAGCGTTGAGACTTTCGGAGGTTTTTTGGCTTTCTTT. Translating it yields CSVETFGGFLAFF.

In its sample, this clonotype was seen many times. The CDR3: CASSPRDSRSTDTQYF. CDR3 sequence (DNA): TGTGCCAGCAGCCCGAGAGACAGCAGAAGCACAGATACGCAGTATTTT. The V call is TRBV3-1, the J call TRBJ2-3; weak D call: TRBD1 (5 bases). Germline CDR1 reads LGHDT; CDR2 reads YNNKEL (reference sequence). Trimming left V 4 bases short and J 0 bases short, with 14 bases between. The CDR3 is 16 residues long.

This chain uses TRBV7-2 with TRBJ1-2; TRBD1 matches at 7 bases. J was trimmed by 2 bases and V by 1 base; bases with no gene match: 4. This CDR3 has 15 residues. The germline V gene encodes CDR1 SGHTA and CDR2 FQGNSA. CDR3 DNA sequence: TGTGCCAGCAGCTTAGGGTGGACAGGAAACTATGGCTACACCTTC. Its protein product is CASSLGWTGNYGYTF.

There are a few counts of this clonotype. The V call is TRBV6-2 or TRBV6-3, the J call TRBJ1-1; D is ambiguous. V was cut by 4 bases and J by 7 bases, with 7 bases left in between. The CDR3 sequence is 11 residues long. Germline-derived CDR1 and CDR2 are MNHEY and SVGEGT. As DNA, the CDR3 is TGTGCCAGCAGTTTGAAGAGTGAAGCTTTCTTT. The encoded protein is CASSLKSEAFF.

Only a few counts were recorded for this clonotype. A much larger clone lies a single base off, so this may be a read error. The genes are TRBV7-2 and TRBJ2-2, with 11 bases aligning to TRBD1. Germline V gene data show CDR1 as SGHTA and CDR2 as FQGNSA. This CDR3 is 15 amino acids long. As DNA, the CDR3 is TGTGCCAGCAGCCGGGACAGGGGGAGCACCGGGGAGCTGCTTTTT. It is translated as CASSRDRGSTGELLF.

The chain combines TRBV10-3 with TRBJ1-5; no clear D. The V gene's germline CDR1 is ENHRY and CDR2 SYGVKD. The CDR3 consists of 14 residues. V lost 1 base to trimming and J lost 1 base, with 5 bases between them. The CDR3 sequence is CAISELQSNQPQHF. The CDR3 coding sequence is TGTGCCATCAGTGAGTTACAGAGCAATCAGCCCCAGCATTTT.

The table lists this clonotype with many counts. The chain joins TRBV18 to TRBJ2-2; tentatively, D is TRBD1 (6 bases). Trimming left V 8 bases short and J 3 bases short, with 16 bases between. The CDR3 is made up of 15 amino acids. CDR1 KGHSH and CDR2 LQKENI come from the germline V gene. The CDR3 region has the DNA TGTGCCAGCACAACAGGGAACGGGGACACCGGGGAGCTGTTTTTT. Protein sequence: CASTTGNGDTGELFF.

A remark on this clonotype: One junction end does not reproduce the germline sequence, and a read error may be involved. The chain joins TRBV29-1 to TRBJ1-1; D not certain. The CDR3 is 13 amino acids. Germline CDR1 SQVTM, CDR2 ANQGSEA. CDR3 coding DNA: TGCAGCGTTGAAGGGTCATTGGGCACTGGAGCTTTCTTT. Its protein is CSVEGSLGTGAFF.

Many counts were recorded for this clonotype. This chain joins TRBV6-5 and TRBJ2-2, with D hard to call. Trimming took 6 bases from V and 6 from J, leaving 11 bases between them. The CDR3 runs to 13 residues. CDR1 and CDR2 from the germline V gene are MNHEY and SVGAGI. In nucleotides, the CDR3 is TGTGCCAGCAGGTGGTCCCTAGCCGGGGAGCTGTTTTTT. This codes for CASRWSLAGELFF.